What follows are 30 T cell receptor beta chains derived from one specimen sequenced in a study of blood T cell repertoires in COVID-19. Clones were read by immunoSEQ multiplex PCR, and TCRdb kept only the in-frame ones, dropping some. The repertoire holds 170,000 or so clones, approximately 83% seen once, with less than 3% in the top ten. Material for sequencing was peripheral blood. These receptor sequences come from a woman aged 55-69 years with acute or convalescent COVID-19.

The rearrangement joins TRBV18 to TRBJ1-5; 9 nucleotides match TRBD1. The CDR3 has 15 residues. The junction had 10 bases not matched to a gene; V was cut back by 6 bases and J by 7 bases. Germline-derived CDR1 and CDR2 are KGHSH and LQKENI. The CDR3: CASSLRTGAEQPQHF. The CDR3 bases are TGTGCCAGCTCGCTAAGGACAGGGGCTGAACAGCCCCAGCATTTT. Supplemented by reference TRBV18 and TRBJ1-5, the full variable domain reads NAGVMQNPRHLVRRRGQEARLRCSPMKGHSHVYWYRQLPEEGLKFMVYLQKENIIDESGMPKERFSAEFPKEGPSILRIQQVVRGDSAAYFCASSLRTGAEQPQHFGDGTRLSIL.

The CDR3 reads CASSSGQRLNTEAFF. CDR3 bases: TGTGCCAGCAGTTCGGGACAGAGACTAAACACTGAAGCTTTCTTT. V is TRBV28 and J is TRBJ1-1, with 7 bases identical to TRBD1. The CDR3 contains 15 residues. After removal of 4 bases from V and 2 bases from J, the junction contained 7 bases not matched to a gene. Per germline, CDR1 MDHEN and CDR2 SYDVKM.

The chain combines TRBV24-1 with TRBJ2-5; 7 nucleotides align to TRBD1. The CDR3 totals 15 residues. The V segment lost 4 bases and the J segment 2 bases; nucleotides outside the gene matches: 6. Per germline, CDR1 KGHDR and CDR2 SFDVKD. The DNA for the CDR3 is TGTGCCACCAGTGACCCTCGGACAGGACAAGAGACCCAGTACTTC. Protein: CATSDPRTGQETQYF.

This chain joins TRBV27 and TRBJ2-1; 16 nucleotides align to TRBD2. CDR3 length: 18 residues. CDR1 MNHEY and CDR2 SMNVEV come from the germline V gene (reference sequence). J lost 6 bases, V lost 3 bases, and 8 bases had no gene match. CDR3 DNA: TGTGCCAGCAGTTTCTTCAGAGGGACTAGCGGGGGGGGCAATGAGCAGTTCTTC. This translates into CASSFFRGTSGGGNEQFF.

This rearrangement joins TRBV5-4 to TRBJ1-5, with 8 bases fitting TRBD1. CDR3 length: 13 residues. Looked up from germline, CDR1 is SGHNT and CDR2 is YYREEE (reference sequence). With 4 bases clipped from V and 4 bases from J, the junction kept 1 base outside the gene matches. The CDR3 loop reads CASSRDRNQPQHF. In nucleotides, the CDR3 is TGTGCCAGCAGCCGGGACAGGAATCAGCCCCAGCATTTT.

The CDR3 is CASSATSGGAQRTDTQYF. DNA of the CDR3: TGTGCCAGTAGTGCCACTAGCGGGGGGGCTCAACGCACAGATACGCAGTATTTT. The V gene is TRBV19, the J gene TRBJ2-3; 13 bases are a match to TRBD2. This CDR3 is built from 18 residues. Germline-derived CDR1 and CDR2 are LNHDA and SQIVND (reference sequence). The junction had 9 bases not matched to a gene; V was cut back by 5 bases and J by 1 base.

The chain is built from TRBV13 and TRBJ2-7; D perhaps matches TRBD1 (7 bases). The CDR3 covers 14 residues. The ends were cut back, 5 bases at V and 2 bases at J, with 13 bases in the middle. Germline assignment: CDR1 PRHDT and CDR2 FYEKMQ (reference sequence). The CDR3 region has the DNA TGTGCCAGCAGCAGGCAGGGGGGAACCTACGAGCAGTACTTC. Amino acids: CASSRQGGTYEQYF.

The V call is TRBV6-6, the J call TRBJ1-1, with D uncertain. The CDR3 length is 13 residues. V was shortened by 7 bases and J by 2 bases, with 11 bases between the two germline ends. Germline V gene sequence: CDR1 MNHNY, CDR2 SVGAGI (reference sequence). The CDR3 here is CASMGSHNTEAFF. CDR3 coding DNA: TGTGCCAGCATGGGCAGCCATAACACTGAAGCTTTCTTT.

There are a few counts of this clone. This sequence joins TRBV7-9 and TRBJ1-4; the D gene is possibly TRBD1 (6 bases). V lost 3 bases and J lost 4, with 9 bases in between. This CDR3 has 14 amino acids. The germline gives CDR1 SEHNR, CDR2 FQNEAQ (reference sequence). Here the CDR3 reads CASSFTGNNEKLFF. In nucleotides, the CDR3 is TGTGCCAGCAGCTTTACAGGGAATAATGAAAAACTGTTTTTT.

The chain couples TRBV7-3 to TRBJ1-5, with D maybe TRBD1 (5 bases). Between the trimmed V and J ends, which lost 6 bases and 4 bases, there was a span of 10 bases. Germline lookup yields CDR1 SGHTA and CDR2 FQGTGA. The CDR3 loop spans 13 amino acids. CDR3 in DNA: TGTGCCAGCAGTACAGGACCTAATCAGCCCCAGCATTTT. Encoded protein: CASSTGPNQPQHF.

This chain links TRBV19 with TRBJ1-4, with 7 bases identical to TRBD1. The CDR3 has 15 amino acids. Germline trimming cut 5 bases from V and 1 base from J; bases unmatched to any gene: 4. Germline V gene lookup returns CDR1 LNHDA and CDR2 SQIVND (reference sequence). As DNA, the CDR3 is TGTGCCAGTAGTCGCCAGGGGGGAACTAATGAAAAACTGTTTTTT. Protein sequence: CASSRQGGTNEKLFF.

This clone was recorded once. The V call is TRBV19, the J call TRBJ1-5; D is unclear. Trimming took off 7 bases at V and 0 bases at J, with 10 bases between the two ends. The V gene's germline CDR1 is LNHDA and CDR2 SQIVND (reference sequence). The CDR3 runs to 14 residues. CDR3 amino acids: CASTLTVSNQPQHF. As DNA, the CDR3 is TGTGCCAGTACCCTGACTGTTAGCAATCAGCCCCAGCATTTT.

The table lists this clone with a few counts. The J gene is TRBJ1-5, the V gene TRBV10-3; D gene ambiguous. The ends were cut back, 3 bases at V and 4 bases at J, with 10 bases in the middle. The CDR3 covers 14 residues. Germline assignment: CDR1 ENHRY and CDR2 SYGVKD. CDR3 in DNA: TGTGCCATCAGTGACAGGCAACCGAATCAGCCCCAGCATTTT. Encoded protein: CAISDRQPNQPQHF.

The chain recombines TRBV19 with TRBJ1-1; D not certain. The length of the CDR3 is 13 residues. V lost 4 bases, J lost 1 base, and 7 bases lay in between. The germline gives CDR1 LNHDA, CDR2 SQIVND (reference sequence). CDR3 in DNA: TGTGCCAGTAGTACGAACTGGAACACTGAAGCTTTCTTT. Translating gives CASSTNWNTEAFF.

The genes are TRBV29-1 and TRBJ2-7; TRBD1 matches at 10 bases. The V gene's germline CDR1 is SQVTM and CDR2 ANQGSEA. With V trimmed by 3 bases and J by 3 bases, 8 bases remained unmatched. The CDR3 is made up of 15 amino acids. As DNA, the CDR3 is TGCAGCGTTGACCTGAGACAGGGGGCCTTCTACGAGCAGTACTTC. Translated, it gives CSVDLRQGAFYEQYF.

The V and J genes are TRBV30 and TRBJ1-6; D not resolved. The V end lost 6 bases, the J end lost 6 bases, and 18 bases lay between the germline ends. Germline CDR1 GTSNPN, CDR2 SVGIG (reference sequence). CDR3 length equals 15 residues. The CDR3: CACPNPKEGNSPLHF. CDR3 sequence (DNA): TGTGCCTGCCCGAACCCCAAGGAGGGTAATTCACCCCTCCACTTT.

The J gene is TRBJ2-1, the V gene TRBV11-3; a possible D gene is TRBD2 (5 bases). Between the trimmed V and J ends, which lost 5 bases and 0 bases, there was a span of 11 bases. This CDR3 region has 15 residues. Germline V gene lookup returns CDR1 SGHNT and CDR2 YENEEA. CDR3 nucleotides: TGTGCCAGCAGCGACACTGGGAGCTCCTACAATGAGCAGTTCTTC. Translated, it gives CASSDTGSSYNEQFF.

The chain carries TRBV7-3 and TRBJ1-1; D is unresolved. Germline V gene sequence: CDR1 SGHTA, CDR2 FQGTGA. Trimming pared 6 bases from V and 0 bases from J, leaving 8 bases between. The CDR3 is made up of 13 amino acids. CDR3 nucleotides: TGTGCCAGCAGTAAGAGATTGAACACTGAAGCTTTCTTT. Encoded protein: CASSKRLNTEAFF.

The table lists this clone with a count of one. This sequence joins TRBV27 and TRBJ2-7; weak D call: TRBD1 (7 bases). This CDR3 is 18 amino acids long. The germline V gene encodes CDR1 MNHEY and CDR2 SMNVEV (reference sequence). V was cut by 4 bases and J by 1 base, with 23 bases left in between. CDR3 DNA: TGTGCCAGCAGTTCGGCCCGGCTGACAGGGAGGTGGTCCTACGAGCAGTACTTC. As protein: CASSSARLTGRWSYEQYF.

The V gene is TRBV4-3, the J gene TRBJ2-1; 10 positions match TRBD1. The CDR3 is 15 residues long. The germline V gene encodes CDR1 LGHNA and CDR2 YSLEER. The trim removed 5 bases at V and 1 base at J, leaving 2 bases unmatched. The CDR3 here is CASSKDRGSYNEQFF. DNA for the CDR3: TGCGCCAGCAGCAAGGACAGGGGGTCCTACAATGAGCAGTTCTTC.

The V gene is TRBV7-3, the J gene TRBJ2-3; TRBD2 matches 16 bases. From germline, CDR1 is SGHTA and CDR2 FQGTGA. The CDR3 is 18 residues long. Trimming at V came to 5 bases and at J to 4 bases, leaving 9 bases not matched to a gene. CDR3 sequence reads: CASSPGLAGGHTSDTQYF. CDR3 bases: TGTGCCAGCAGCCCGGGACTAGCGGGGGGGCATACCTCAGATACGCAGTATTTT.

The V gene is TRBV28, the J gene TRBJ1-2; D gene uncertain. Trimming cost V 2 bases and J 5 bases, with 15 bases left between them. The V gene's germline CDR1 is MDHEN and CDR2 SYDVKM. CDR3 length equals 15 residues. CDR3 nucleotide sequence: TGTGCCAGCAGTTTAGAGTTCGTCCGAGAGTATGGCTACACCTTC. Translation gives CASSLEFVREYGYTF.

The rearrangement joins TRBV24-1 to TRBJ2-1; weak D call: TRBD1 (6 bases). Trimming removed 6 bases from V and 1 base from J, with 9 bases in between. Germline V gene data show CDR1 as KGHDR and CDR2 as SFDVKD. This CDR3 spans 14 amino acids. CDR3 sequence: CATSRTASYNEQFF. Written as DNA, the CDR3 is TGTGCCACCAGTCGGACAGCATCCTACAATGAGCAGTTCTTC.

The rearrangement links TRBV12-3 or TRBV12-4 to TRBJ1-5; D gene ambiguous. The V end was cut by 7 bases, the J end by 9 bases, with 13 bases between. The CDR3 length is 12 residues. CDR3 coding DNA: TGTGCCAGCAAAATTGGGCAATCGCCCCAGCATTTT. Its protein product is CASKIGQSPQHF.

DNA of the CDR3: TGTGCCAGCAGTGATCAGGGGAGCAGCACTAACTATGGCTACACCTTC. This gives the protein CASSDQGSSTNYGYTF. This chain joins TRBV6-1 and TRBJ1-2; a weak D match, TRBD1 (6 bases). Deletions cut 3 bases from V and 0 bases from J, with 14 bases between. This CDR3 has 16 residues. Looked up from germline, CDR1 is MNHNS and CDR2 is SASEGT.

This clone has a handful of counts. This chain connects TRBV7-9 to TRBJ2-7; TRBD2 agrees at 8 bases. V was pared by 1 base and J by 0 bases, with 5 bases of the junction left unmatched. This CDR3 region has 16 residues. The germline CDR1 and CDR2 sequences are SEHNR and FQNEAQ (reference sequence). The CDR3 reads CASSLVSGGPSYEQYF. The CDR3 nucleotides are TGTGCCAGCAGCTTAGTGTCGGGGGGGCCCTCCTACGAGCAGTACTTC.

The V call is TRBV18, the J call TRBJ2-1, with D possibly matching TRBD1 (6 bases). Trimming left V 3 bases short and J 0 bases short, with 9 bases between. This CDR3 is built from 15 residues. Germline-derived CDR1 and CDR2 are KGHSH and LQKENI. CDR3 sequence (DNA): TGTGCCAGCTCACCCCGGACAGCCTCCTACAATGAGCAGTTCTTC. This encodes CASSPRTASYNEQFF.

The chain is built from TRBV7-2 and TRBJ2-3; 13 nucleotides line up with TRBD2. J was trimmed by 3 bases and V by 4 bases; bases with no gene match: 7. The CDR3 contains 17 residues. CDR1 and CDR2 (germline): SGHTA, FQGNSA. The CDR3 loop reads CASSSELAGGLTDTQYF. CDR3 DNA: TGTGCCAGCAGCTCCGAACTAGCGGGGGGGCTAACAGATACGCAGTATTTT.

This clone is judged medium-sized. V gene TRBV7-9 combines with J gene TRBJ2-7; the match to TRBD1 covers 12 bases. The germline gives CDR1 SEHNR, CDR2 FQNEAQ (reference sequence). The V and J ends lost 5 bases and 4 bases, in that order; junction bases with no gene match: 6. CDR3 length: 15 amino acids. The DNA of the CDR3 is TGTGCCAGCAGCAAGCCGGGACAGGGGGCGTACGAGCAGTACTTC. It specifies CASSKPGQGAYEQYF. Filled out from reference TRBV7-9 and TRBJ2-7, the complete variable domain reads DTGVSQNPRHKITKRGQNVTFRCDPISEHNRLYWYRQTLGQGPEFLTYFQNEAQLEKSRLLSDRFSAERPKGSFSTLEIQRTEQGDSAMYLCASSKPGQGAYEQYFGPGTRLTVT.

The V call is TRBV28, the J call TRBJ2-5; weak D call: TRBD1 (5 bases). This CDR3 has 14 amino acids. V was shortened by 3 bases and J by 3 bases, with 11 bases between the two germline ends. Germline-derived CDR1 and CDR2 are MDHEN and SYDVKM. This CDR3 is CASSFLTVKETQYF. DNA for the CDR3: TGTGCCAGCAGTTTTCTGACAGTAAAAGAGACCCAGTACTTC.